One sample yielded the 22 T cell receptor beta chains listed below, sequenced in a study of blood T cell repertoires in COVID-19. Some clones are missing from TCRdb's copy, which holds only in-frame ones; the method was immunoSEQ multiplex PCR. Here the sample spans under 250,000 clones, roughly 82% being singletons. The sequencing input was peripheral blood. The receptors here all came from a woman aged 80 or over with COVID-19, enrolled during active disease.

This clone was seen only a few times. The chain couples TRBV6-5 to TRBJ1-1; D perhaps matches TRBD1 (6 bases). Trimming pared 6 bases from V and 0 bases from J, leaving 11 bases between. Germline loops: CDR1 MNHEY, CDR2 SVGAGI. The CDR3 is 14 amino acids. This chain's CDR3 is CASSWDNLNTEAFF. The CDR3, as DNA: TGTGCCAGCAGCTGGGACAATTTGAACACTGAAGCTTTCTTT.

This clone occurred a few times. The rearrangement joins TRBV28 to TRBJ1-1, with D unresolved. Between the trimmed V and J ends, which lost 8 bases and 0 bases, there was a span of 10 bases. The germline V gene encodes CDR1 MDHEN and CDR2 SYDVKM. The CDR3 totals 13 residues. This CDR3 is CASCTVVNTEAFF. For the CDR3, the DNA is TGTGCCAGCTGCACGGTAGTGAACACTGAAGCTTTCTTT.

The chain recombines TRBV7-2 with TRBJ1-1, with 9 positions matching TRBD1. Germline V gene lookup returns CDR1 SGHTA and CDR2 FQGNSA. V dropped 6 bases and J dropped 5; count of bases not matched to a gene: 7. This CDR3 spans 14 amino acids. The CDR3 DNA sequence: TGTGCCAGCAGTGGGACAGGGCCTAATACTGAAGCTTTCTTT. The encoded protein is CASSGTGPNTEAFF.

This rearrangement joins TRBV4-2 to TRBJ2-1; TRBD2 agrees at 11 bases. Trimming at V came to 0 bases and at J to 6 bases, leaving 7 bases not matched to a gene. In germline, CDR1 is LGHNA, CDR2 YNFKEQ. The CDR3 contains 17 residues. CDR3 region: CASSQEPSGGISNEQFF. The CDR3 coding sequence is TGTGCCAGCAGCCAAGAGCCTAGCGGGGGGATTTCCAATGAGCAGTTCTTC.

This clone was detected only once. The J gene is TRBJ2-3, the V gene TRBV10-2; tentative D call: TRBD1 (6 bases). The CDR3 has 12 residues. CDR1 is WSHSY and CDR2 is SAAADI in the germline V gene. Trimming cost V 5 bases and J 5 bases, with 8 bases left between them. The CDR3 reads CASSQQGDTQYF. CDR3 bases: TGCGCCAGCAGTCAACAGGGAGATACGCAGTATTTT.

The V call is TRBV7-2, the J call TRBJ2-5; 8 positions agree with TRBD2. The CDR3 spans 16 residues. The germline V gene has CDR1 SGHTA and CDR2 FQGNSA. V was pared by 1 base and J by 0 bases, with 4 bases of the junction left unmatched. CDR3 bases: TGTGCCAGCAGCTTAGGCCAGCGGGGGTACCAAGAGACCCAGTACTTC. Its protein is CASSLGQRGYQETQYF. The full variable domain, with the rest looked up from reference TRBV7-2 and TRBJ2-5, is GAGVSQSPSNKVTEKGKDVELRCDPISGHTALYWYRQSLGQGLEFLIYFQGNSAPDKSGLPSDRFSAERTGGSVSTLTIQRTQQEDSAVYLCASSLGQRGYQETQYFGPGTRLLVL.

This clone was seen a handful of times. V is TRBV7-9 and J is TRBJ1-4; D is unresolved. The CDR3 covers 14 residues. The germline V and J ends were trimmed by 4 bases and 3 bases, with 9 bases remaining between them. From germline, CDR1 is SEHNR and CDR2 FQNEAQ (reference sequence). In DNA, the CDR3 is TGTGCCAGCAGCTCGGAGTATTCTAATGAAAAACTGTTTTTT. Its protein product is CASSSEYSNEKLFF.

The gene calls are TRBV11-2 and TRBJ2-1; D gene uncertain. Germline assignment: CDR1 SGHAT and CDR2 FQNNGV. CDR3 length: 12 amino acids. The V and J ends lost 0 bases and 13 bases respectively, with 10 bases between them. The CDR3 bases are TGTGCCAGCAGCTTAGATAGTATTATTCAGTTCTTC. Translation gives CASSLDSIIQFF.

CDR3 region: CASSPGGANTGELFF. The DNA of the CDR3 is TGCGCCAGCAGCCCCGGGGGGGCCAACACCGGGGAGCTGTTTTTT. The rearrangement links TRBV5-1 to TRBJ2-2, with 8 nucleotides matching TRBD2. The CDR3 runs to 15 residues. Germline values: CDR1 SGHRS, CDR2 YFSETQ. J gave up 2 bases and V 4 bases, and 4 bases lay outside the gene matches.

The gene calls are TRBV12-3 or TRBV12-4 and TRBJ1-2, with 7 bases that match TRBD1. CDR3 length: 13 residues. Germline trimming cut 5 bases from V and 2 bases from J; bases unmatched to any gene: 2. Here the CDR3 DNA reads TGTGCCAGCAGTGAACAGGGGAACTATGGCTACACCTTC. Its translation: CASSEQGNYGYTF.

The V call is TRBV14, the J call TRBJ2-7; 10 bases line up with TRBD1. J was trimmed by 2 bases and V by 10 bases; bases with no gene match: 8. CDR1 and CDR2 (germline): SGHDN, FVKESK. This CDR3 region has 14 residues. The CDR3 sequence: CAIPRDRGTYEQYV. The CDR3 DNA reads as TGTGCCATCCCCCGGGACAGGGGTACCTACGAGCAGTACGTC.

The chain links TRBV30 to TRBJ1-5; TRBD1 might be the D (6 bases). The germline V gene has CDR1 GTSNPN and CDR2 SVGIG (reference sequence). This CDR3 spans 19 amino acids. V was shortened by 0 bases and J by 0 bases, with 21 bases between the two germline ends. CDR3 nucleotide sequence: TGTGCCTGGAGTGTACAGGGCTTTGCACCCCGCTATAGCAATCAGCCCCAGCATTTT. Protein: CAWSVQGFAPRYSNQPQHF.

The chain employs TRBV3-1 (or the pseudogene TRBV3-2) and TRBJ2-1, with 8 bases aligning to TRBD2. Trimming at V came to 6 bases and at J to 1 base, leaving 8 bases not matched to a gene. CDR1 is LGHDT and CDR2 is YNNKEL in the germline V gene (reference sequence). The CDR3 is 16 residues long. The CDR3 nucleotides read TGTGCCAGCAGGGACTCTAGCGGGCTTTCCTACAATGAGCAGTTCTTC. It translates to CASRDSSGLSYNEQFF.

The V gene is TRBV11-2, the J gene TRBJ2-1; the D is unclear. The CDR3 has 15 amino acids. Germline CDR1 and CDR2: SGHAT and FQNNGV. The V and J ends lost 1 base and 0 bases respectively, with 7 bases between them. The DNA for the CDR3 is TGTGCCAGCAGCTTAGGGGCTGGCTCCTACAATGAGCAGTTCTTC. Translated: CASSLGAGSYNEQFF.

The chain carries TRBV11-2 and TRBJ2-3; D not certain. In germline, CDR1 is SGHAT, CDR2 FQNNGV. The CDR3 length is 14 residues. Trimming cost V 5 bases and J 4 bases, with 13 bases left between them. CDR3 sequence reads: CASSPSRIADTQYF. The CDR3, as DNA: TGTGCCAGCAGCCCCTCGAGAATCGCAGATACGCAGTATTTT.

This clone was detected only a few times. A junction end diverges from the germline sequence, so it may reflect a read error. The gene calls are TRBV12-3 or TRBV12-4 and TRBJ1-5, with D tentatively TRBD1 (6 bases). There are 13 residues in the CDR3. The DNA for the CDR3 is TGTGCCAGCGAGGCGGGGGGCAACCAGCCCCAGCATTTT. This encodes CASEAGGNQPQHF.

The chain couples TRBV24-1 to TRBJ2-1, with D maybe TRBD2 (6 bases). Per the germline V gene, CDR1 is KGHDR and CDR2 is SFDVKD. V lost 1 base and J 5 bases, leaving 8 bases between the germline ends. This CDR3 spans 14 amino acids. The CDR3 spells CATSDFRGNNEQFF. DNA of the CDR3: TGTGCCACCAGTGATTTCCGGGGGAACAATGAGCAGTTCTTC.

The chain joins TRBV6-1 to TRBJ1-5, with D tentatively TRBD1 (5 bases). V lost 3 bases and J lost 0, with 12 bases in between. Germline V gene sequence: CDR1 MNHNS, CDR2 SASEGT. CDR3 length equals 16 residues. The CDR3 loop reads CASSDRQTYSNQPQHF. The DNA of the CDR3 is TGTGCCAGCAGTGACAGACAGACCTATAGCAATCAGCCCCAGCATTTT.

The V call is TRBV5-1, the J call TRBJ1-1, with 10 bases matching TRBD1. Trimming at V came to 3 bases and at J to 5 bases, leaving 7 bases not matched to a gene. The CDR3 has 15 amino acids. Germline V gene lookup returns CDR1 SGHRS and CDR2 YFSETQ. CDR3 in DNA: TGCGCCAGCAGCTCCGAAGGACAGGGGGTTACTGAAGCTTTCTTT. It yields the protein CASSSEGQGVTEAFF.

This chain joins TRBV4-2 and TRBJ2-3; 14 bases map to TRBD2. V gave up 1 base and J gave up 6 bases; unmatched junction bases: 6. This CDR3 is 17 amino acids long. Germline lookup yields CDR1 LGHNA and CDR2 YNFKEQ. The CDR3 loop reads CASSQGLAGGVRDTQYF. The DNA of the CDR3 is TGTGCCAGCAGCCAAGGACTAGCGGGGGGGGTCCGGGATACGCAGTATTTT.

The chain joins TRBV7-8 to TRBJ1-1; D uncertain. The V and J ends lost 3 bases and 5 bases respectively, with 10 bases between them. The CDR3 length is 13 residues. CDR1 SGHVS and CDR2 FQNEAQ come from the germline V gene. CDR3 protein: CASSFVSPTEAFF. CDR3 DNA: TGTGCCAGCAGCTTCGTCTCTCCTACTGAAGCTTTCTTT.

This chain connects TRBV18 to TRBJ1-3, with 7 bases lining up with TRBD1. Germline V gene sequence: CDR1 KGHSH, CDR2 LQKENI. The V gene end was trimmed by 0 bases and the J gene end by 0 bases; junction bases not matched to a gene: 5. The CDR3 spans 17 residues. This chain's CDR3 is CASSPPVGTASGNTIYF. The DNA for the CDR3 is TGTGCCAGCTCACCACCCGTCGGGACAGCCTCTGGAAACACCATATATTTT. Variable domain in full (rest from reference TRBV18 and TRBJ1-3): NAGVMQNPRHLVRRRGQEARLRCSPMKGHSHVYWYRQLPEEGLKFMVYLQKENIIDESGMPKERFSAEFPKEGPSILRIQQVVRGDSAAYFCASSPPVGTASGNTIYFGEGSWLTVV.